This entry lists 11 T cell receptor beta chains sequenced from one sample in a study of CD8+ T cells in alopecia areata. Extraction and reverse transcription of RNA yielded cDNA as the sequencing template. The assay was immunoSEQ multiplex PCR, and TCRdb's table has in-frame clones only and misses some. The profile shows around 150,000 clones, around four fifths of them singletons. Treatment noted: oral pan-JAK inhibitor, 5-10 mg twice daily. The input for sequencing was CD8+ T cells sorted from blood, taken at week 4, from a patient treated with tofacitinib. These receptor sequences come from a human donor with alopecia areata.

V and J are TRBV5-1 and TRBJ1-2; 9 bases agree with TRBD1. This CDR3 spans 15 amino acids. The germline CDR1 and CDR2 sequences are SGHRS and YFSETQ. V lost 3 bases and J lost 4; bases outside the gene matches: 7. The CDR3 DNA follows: TGCGCCAGCAGCTCGACGTCGGACAGGGGCTATGGCTACACCTTC. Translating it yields CASSSTSDRGYGYTF. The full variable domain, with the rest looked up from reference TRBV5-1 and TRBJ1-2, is KAGVTQTPRYLIKTRGQQVTLSCSPISGHRSVSWYQQTPGQGLQFLFEYFSETQRNKGNFPGRFSGRQFSNSRSEMNVSTLELGDSALYLCASSSTSDRGYGYTFGSGTRLTVV.

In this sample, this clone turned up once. CDR3 bases: TGTGCCAGCAGTTTGTTGGCTAGCGGGGTCGGGAATGAGCAGTTCTTC. It encodes CASSLLASGVGNEQFF. The rearrangement uses TRBV27 and TRBJ2-1; 9 nucleotides line up with TRBD2. V was pared by 3 bases and J by 7 bases, with 10 bases of the junction left unmatched. CDR3 size: 16 residues. Germline loops: CDR1 MNHEY, CDR2 SMNVEV (reference sequence).

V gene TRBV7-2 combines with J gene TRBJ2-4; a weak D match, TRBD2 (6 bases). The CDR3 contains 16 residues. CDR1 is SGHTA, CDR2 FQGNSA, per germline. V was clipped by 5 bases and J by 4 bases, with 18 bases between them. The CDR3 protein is CASSPDQGLGKNIQYF. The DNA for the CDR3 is TGTGCCAGCAGCCCCGACCAGGGACTGGGTAAAAACATTCAGTACTTC. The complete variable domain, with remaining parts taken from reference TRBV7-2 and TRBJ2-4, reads GAGVSQSPSNKVTEKGKDVELRCDPISGHTALYWYRQSLGQGLEFLIYFQGNSAPDKSGLPSDRFSAERTGGSVSTLTIQRTQQEDSAVYLCASSPDQGLGKNIQYFGAGTRLSVL.

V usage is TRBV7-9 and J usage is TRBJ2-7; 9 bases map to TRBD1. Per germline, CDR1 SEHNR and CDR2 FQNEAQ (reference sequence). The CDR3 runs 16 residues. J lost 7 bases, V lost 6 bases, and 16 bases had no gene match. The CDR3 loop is CASSPPGQGRLSEQYF. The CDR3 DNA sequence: TGTGCCAGCAGTCCACCGGGACAGGGACGGTTGTCGGAGCAGTACTTC. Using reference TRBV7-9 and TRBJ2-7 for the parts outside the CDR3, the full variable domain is DTGVSQNPRHKITKRGQNVTFRCDPISEHNRLYWYRQTLGQGPEFLTYFQNEAQLEKSRLLSDRFSAERPKGSFSTLEIQRTEQGDSAMYLCASSPPGQGRLSEQYFGPGTRLTVT.

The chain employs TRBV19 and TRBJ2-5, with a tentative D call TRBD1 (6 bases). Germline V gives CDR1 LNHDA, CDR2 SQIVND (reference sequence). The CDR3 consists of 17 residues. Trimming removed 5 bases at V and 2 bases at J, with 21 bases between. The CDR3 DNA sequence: TGTGCCAGTAGTTCGACAACTGCAGGGGTTCGTCAAGAGACCCAGTACTTC. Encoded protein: CASSSTTAGVRQETQYF.

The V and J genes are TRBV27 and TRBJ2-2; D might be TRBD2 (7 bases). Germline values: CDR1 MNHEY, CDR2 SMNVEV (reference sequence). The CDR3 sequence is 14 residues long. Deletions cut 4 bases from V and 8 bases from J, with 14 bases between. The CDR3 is CASSWGGAGGELFF. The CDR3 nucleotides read TGTGCCAGCAGTTGGGGGGGGGCAGGTGGGGAGCTGTTTTTT.

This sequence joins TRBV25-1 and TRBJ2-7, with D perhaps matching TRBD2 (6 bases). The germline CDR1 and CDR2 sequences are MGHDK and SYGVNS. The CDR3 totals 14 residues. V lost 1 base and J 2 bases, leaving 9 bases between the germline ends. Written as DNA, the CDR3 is TGTGCCAGCAGTGAATGGGCGGGAACCTACGAGCAGTACTTC. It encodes CASSEWAGTYEQYF.

DNA for the CDR3: TGCGCCAGCAGCCAAGAGGGTGGCCTTAATTCACCCCTCCACTTT. Residues: CASSQEGGLNSPLHF. The chain couples TRBV4-1 to TRBJ1-6, with D uncertain. CDR1 MGHRA and CDR2 YSYEKL come from the germline V gene. CDR3 size: 15 residues. Trimming shortened V by 0 bases and J by 6 bases, and 9 bases separated the two germline ends.

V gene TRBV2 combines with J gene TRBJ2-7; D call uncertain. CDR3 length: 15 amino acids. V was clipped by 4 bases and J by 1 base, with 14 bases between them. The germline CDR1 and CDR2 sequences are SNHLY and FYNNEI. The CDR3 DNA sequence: TGTGCCAGCAGTGCGGCAGGCTCTCTTTCCTACGAGCAGTACTTC. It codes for CASSAAGSLSYEQYF.

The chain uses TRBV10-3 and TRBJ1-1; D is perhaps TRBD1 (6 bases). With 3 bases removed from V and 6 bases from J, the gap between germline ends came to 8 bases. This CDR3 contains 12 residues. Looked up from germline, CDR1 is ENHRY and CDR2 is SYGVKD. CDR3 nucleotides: TGTGCCATCAGTGAAAAGGGGGCTGAAGCTTTCTTT. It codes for CAISEKGAEAFF.

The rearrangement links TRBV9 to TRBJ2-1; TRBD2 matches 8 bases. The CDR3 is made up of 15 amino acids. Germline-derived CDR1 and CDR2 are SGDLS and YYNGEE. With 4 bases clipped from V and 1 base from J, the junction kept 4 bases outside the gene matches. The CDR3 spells CASSFTSGSYNEQFF. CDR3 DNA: TGTGCCAGCAGCTTTACTAGCGGATCCTACAATGAGCAGTTCTTC. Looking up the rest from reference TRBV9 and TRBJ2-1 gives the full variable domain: DSGVTQTPKHLITATGQRVTLRCSPRSGDLSVYWYQQSLDQGLQFLIQYYNGEERAKGNILERFSAQQFPDLHSELNLSSLELGDSALYFCASSFTSGSYNEQFFGPGTRLTVL.